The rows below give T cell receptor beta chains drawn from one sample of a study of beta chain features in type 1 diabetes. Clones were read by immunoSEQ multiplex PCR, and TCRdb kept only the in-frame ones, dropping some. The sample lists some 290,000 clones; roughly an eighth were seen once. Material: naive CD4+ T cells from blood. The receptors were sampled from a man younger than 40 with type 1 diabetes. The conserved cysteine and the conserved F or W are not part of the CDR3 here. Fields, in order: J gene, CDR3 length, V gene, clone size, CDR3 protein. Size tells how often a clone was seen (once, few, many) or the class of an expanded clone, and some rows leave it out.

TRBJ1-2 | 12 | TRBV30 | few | AWSVKGAIYGYT
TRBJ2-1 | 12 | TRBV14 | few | ASSPLPVGDEQF
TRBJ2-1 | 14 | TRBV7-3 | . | ASSFSSGLSYNEQF
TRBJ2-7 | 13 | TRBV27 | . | ASSLKWLSTYEQY
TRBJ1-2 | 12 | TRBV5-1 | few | ASSLDSASRGYT
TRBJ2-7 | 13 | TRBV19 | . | ASSGDGRPPREQY
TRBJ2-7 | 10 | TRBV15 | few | ATGAESYEQY
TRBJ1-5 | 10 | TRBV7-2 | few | ASSLGGGTQH
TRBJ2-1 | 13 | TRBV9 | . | ASSVGGGAYNEQF
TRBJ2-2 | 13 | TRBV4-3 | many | ASRSGAGDTGELF
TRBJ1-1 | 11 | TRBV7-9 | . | AGIKTGNTEAF
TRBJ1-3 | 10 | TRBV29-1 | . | SVGGGGDTIY
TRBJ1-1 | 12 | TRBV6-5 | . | ASCLRTGNTEAF
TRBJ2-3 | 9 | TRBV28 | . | ASTSTDTQY
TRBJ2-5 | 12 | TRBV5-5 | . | ASSLDRARETQY
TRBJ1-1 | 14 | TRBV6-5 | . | ASSYSKNYRGTEAF
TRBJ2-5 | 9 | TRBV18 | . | ASSSQETQY
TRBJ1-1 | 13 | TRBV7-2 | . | ASSLTGTRGTEAF
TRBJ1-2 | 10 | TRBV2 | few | ASTRGLYGYT
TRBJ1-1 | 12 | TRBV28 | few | AITYAVTPSKAF
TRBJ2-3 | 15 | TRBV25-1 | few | ASSERPGTVASDTQY
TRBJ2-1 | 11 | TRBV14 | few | ASSTGLTDEQF
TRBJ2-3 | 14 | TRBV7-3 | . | ASSLKGLAGADTQY
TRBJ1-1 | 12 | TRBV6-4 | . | ASSGGQRRGRAF
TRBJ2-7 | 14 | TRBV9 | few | ASSVGGNSYSYEQY
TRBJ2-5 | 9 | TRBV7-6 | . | ASSSQETQY
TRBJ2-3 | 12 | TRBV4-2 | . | ASSRGQVADTQY
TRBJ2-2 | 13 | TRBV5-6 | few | ASSKGRLNTGELF
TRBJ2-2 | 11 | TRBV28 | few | ASRAPNTGELF
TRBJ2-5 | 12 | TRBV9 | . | ASSFGQGRETQY
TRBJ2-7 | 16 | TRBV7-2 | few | ASSLDLSGVTLSYEQY
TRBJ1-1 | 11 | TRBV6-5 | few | ASSPPGGPEAF
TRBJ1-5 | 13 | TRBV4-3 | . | ASSQGDSSNQPQH
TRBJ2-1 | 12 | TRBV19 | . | ASGGRGDYNEQF
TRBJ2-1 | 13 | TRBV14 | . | ASSLAGASLNEQF
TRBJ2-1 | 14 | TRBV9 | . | ASSVHPSGIYNEQF
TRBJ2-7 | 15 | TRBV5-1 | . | ASSLGLAGTTLYEQY